Reported below is one T cell receptor beta chain. The trim removed 5 bases at V and 1 base at J, leaving 7 bases unmatched. CDR3 length equals 17 residues. Germline lookup yields CDR1 KGHSH and CDR2 LQKENI. The data belong to a study of blood T cell repertoires in COVID-19. The wider study: The study drew acute and convalescent COVID-19 samples from the United States, Italy and Spain. T cells, B-cell-depleted T cells, or PBMCs supplied cDNA or gDNA.

Profiling relied on immunoSEQ multiplex PCR, and the TCRdb table lists in-frame clones only, not all of them. The data hold over 60,000 clones, with roughly nine tenths observed a single time. The chain has TRBV18 and TRBJ1-5; 11 nucleotides agree with TRBD1. The sample consisted of peripheral blood. The TCR comes from a woman between 50 and 59 years old with active COVID-19. CDR3: CASSMGTGGWSNQPQHF. The DNA of the CDR3 is TGTGCCAGCTCAATGGGGACAGGGGGTTGGAGCAATCAGCCCCAGCATTTT.